This T cell receptor (beta chain) was sequenced in a study of radiation and T cells in renal cell carcinoma. In the study overall: Nephrectomy followed 15 Gy stereotactic body radiation by 4 weeks. Study-wide results and limits: In blood, top tumor clones expanded by 2 weeks, shrinking by 4.

Repertoires were generated with immunoSEQ multiplex PCR, while TCRdb's copy carries only in-frame clones and drops some. The data contain roughly 120,000 clones, roughly 80% of them singletons. Concerning this clone itself: The target antigen is unknown.

The sample's time point: baseline pretreatment blood. Sample treatment: 15 Gy SBRT to primary tumor, nephrectomy 4 weeks later. Blood was sampled at baseline, 2 weeks and 4 weeks after SBRT. V lost 2 bases and J lost 4, with 14 bases in between. This CDR3 spans 15 amino acids. Germline values: CDR1 SGHRS, CDR2 YFSETQ. The chain uses TRBV5-1 and TRBJ2-3; D unresolved. This sequence originates from a woman aged 60 to 75 with renal cell carcinoma. Here the sequenced sample was blood, taken from a patient whose treatment included radiotherapy and nephrectomy. The CDR3 DNA follows: TGCGCCAGCAGCTTCGAGTTTAGGCGTGCAGATACGCAGTATTTT. Its translation: CASSFEFRRADTQYF. The entire variable domain, with the rest obtained from reference TRBV5-1 and TRBJ2-3, is as follows: KAGVTQTPRYLIKTRGQQVTLSCSPISGHRSVSWYQQTPGQGLQFLFEYFSETQRNKGNFPGRFSGRQFSNSRSEMNVSTLELGDSALYLCASSFEFRRADTQYFGPGTRLTVL.